This T cell receptor (beta chain) derives from a study of response to subunit inactivated influenza vaccine. CDR1 and CDR2 (germline): LGHNA, YNFKEQ. The CDR3 has 17 residues. Losses at the gene ends were 0 bases for V and 2 bases for J; bases not matched to a gene: 3. TCRdb passed the RT-PCR reads through MiXCR, listing each CDR3 protein once. The sample lists hundreds of thousands of distinct CDR3 sequences, 10% to 12% seen once, with 9.5% to 12% in the top ten. These data were also reused for a study on T cells expressing NK-cell markers. That publication notes: What made the TCR beta cDNA was 5'RACE template switching with UMIs.

This receptor was taken from a man between 50 and 59 years old who received an inactivated influenza vaccine. Here the sequenced sample was PBMCs from blood, taken on the day of vaccination. The V and J genes are TRBV4-2 and TRBJ2-2, with 10 bases fitting TRBD2. CDR3 in amino acids: CASSQDALAGNTGELFF. In DNA, the CDR3 is TGTGCCAGCAGCCAAGATGCACTAGCGGGAAACACCGGGGAGCTGTTTTTT.